Listed below are T cell receptor beta chains from one sample, sequenced in a study of PD-L1 blockade in urothelial cancer. The protocol was immunoSEQ multiplex PCR, while the TCRdb copy is restricted to in-frame clones and leaves out a portion. In the table there are some 120,000 clones, less than 95% of which are singletons. This specimen was PBMCs, taken around atezolizumab (anti-PD-L1) treatment. Every receptor here comes from a man between 60 and 75 years old with urothelial cancer. Each CDR3 is given with its conserved first and last residue. Fields, in order: clone size, V gene, J gene, D gene, CDR3 protein, CDR3 DNA. D genes are given only for firm matches. Size is stated for part of the rows, as once, few or many counts, or as a class when the clone is expanded.

.	TRBV4-3	TRBJ2-7	.	CASSQDLLRRESYEQYF	TGCGCCAGCAGCCAAGATCTACTAAGGAGGGAGTCCTACGAGCAGTACTTC
.	TRBV19	TRBJ1-1	TRBD1	CASSIRYRTGKNTEAFF	TGTGCCAGTAGTATCAGGTATCGGACAGGCAAGAACACTGAAGCTTTCTTT
.	TRBV7-7	TRBJ2-2	.	CASSLVGGAGELFF	TGTGCCAGCAGCTTAGTAGGCGGGGCCGGGGAGCTGTTTTTT
.	TRBV7-2	TRBJ1-3	.	CASSLGGAGNTIYF	TGTGCCAGCAGCTTAGGGGGGGCTGGAAACACCATATATTTT
.	TRBV6-1	TRBJ1-5	.	CASSKGEGNQPQHF	TGTGCCAGCAGTAAAGGTGAGGGAAATCAGCCCCAGCATTTT
.	TRBV6-6	TRBJ2-5	.	CASRRPGETQYF	TGTGCCAGCAGACGTCCCGGGGAGACCCAGTACTTC
once	TRBV10-3	TRBJ1-1	TRBD1	CAIGGRGYTEAFF	TGTGCCATAGGGGGCAGGGGGTACACTGAAGCTTTCTTT
.	TRBV4-3	TRBJ2-1	TRBD2	CASSLGLAGGFDEQFF	TGCGCCAGCAGCCTAGGACTAGCGGGGGGGTTCGATGAGCAGTTCTTC
.	TRBV7-6	TRBJ2-7	TRBD2	CASSLVAGGSYEQYF	TGTGCCAGCAGCTTAGTAGCGGGGGGATCCTACGAGCAGTACTTC
.	TRBV5-1	TRBJ2-7	TRBD1	CASSPSKPDRGLGSSHYEQYF	TGCGCCAGCAGCCCCTCCAAGCCAGACAGGGGGCTAGGATCCTCTCACTACGAGCAGTACTTC
once	TRBV28	TRBJ2-2	.	CASSFPHEPSGVSNTGELFF	TGTGCCAGCAGTTTCCCTCATGAGCCCAGCGGAGTCTCTAACACCGGGGAGCTGTTTTTT
once	TRBV19	TRBJ1-5	TRBD1	CASSITGGSNQPQHF	TGTGCCAGTAGTATCACAGGGGGAAGCAATCAGCCCCAGCATTTT
.	TRBV5-1	TRBJ2-1	TRBD2	CASSVGGTNSYNEQFF	TGCGCCAGCAGCGTAGGTGGGACTAACTCCTACAATGAGCAGTTCTTC
.	TRBV19	TRBJ1-5	TRBD1	CASSIVGGSGNQPQHF	TGTGCCAGTAGTATTGTAGGGGGCTCAGGCAATCAGCCCCAGCATTTT
once	TRBV9	TRBJ2-2	.	CASSVGPDTGELFF	TGTGCCAGCAGCGTAGGCCCGGACACCGGGGAGCTGTTTTTT
.	TRBV15	TRBJ2-3	TRBD1	CATQGLSTDTQYF	TGTGCCACACAGGGGCTTAGCACAGATACGCAGTATTTT
.	TRBV2	TRBJ1-5	TRBD1	CASSPRDSFNQPQHF	TGTGCCAGCAGCCCAAGGGACAGTTTCAATCAGCCCCAGCATTTT
.	TRBV4-3	TRBJ2-3	.	CASSQDWHADTQYF	TGCGCCAGCAGCCAAGATTGGCACGCAGATACGCAGTATTTT
.	TRBV29-1	TRBJ1-2	.	CSVEERVGYGYTF	TGCAGCGTTGAAGAACGGGTAGGATATGGCTACACCTTC
few	TRBV5-1	TRBJ1-3	.	CASSLAGQSSGNTIYF	TGCGCCAGCAGCTTGGCGGGACAAAGCTCTGGAAACACCATATATTTT
.	TRBV6-6	TRBJ1-2	TRBD1	CASTRTGREGYGYTF	TGTGCCAGCACCAGGACAGGGAGGGAAGGATATGGCTACACCTTC
.	TRBV19	TRBJ2-3	TRBD2	CASSIDLLAGASDTQYF	TGTGCCAGTAGTATAGATCTCCTAGCGGGGGCATCAGATACGCAGTATTTT
.	TRBV5-6	TRBJ1-1	TRBD1	CASSLTGVGTEAFF	TGTGCCAGCAGCCTGACAGGGGTGGGAACTGAAGCTTTCTTT
.	TRBV4-3	TRBJ1-2	.	CASSQVLAGKILYGYTF	TGCGCCAGCAGCCAAGTATTGGCAGGGAAAATACTTTATGGCTACACCTTC
.	TRBV30	TRBJ1-6	.	CALGQRDYNSPLHF	TGTGCGCTGGGGCAGCGAGACTATAATTCACCCCTCCACTTT
.	TRBV5-4	TRBJ1-6	.	CASSLGTWGAYNSPLHF	TGTGCCAGCAGCTTGGGTACCTGGGGCGCCTATAATTCACCCCTCCACTTT
.	TRBV5-4	TRBJ2-3	.	CASSVGGYRGTDTQYF	TGTGCCAGCAGCGTGGGAGGTTATCGGGGGACAGATACGCAGTATTTT
.	TRBV7-6	TRBJ2-5	.	CASSFPLSRVSSFQETQYF	TGTGCCAGCAGCTTCCCGTTGAGTCGGGTCAGCTCGTTCCAAGAGACCCAGTACTTC
.	TRBV2	TRBJ2-2	TRBD1	CASSERDREGELFF	TGTGCCAGCAGTGAAAGGGACAGGGAAGGGGAGCTGTTTTTT
.	TRBV27	TRBJ1-2	TRBD1	CASSIDRGIGGYTF	TGTGCCAGCAGTATCGACAGGGGGATTGGTGGCTACACCTTC
.	TRBV7-3	TRBJ2-1	TRBD1	CASSAQGAWDEQFF	TGTGCCAGCAGCGCACAGGGGGCCTGGGATGAGCAGTTCTTC
.	TRBV2	TRBJ2-3	TRBD2	CASSERGTSGTTDTQYF	TGTGCCAGCAGTGAGCGAGGGACTAGCGGGACAACAGATACGCAGTATTTT
.	TRBV6-1	TRBJ1-5	TRBD1	CASSERTGYGQPQHF	TGTGCCAGCAGTGAAAGGACAGGGTACGGGCAGCCCCAGCATTTT
.	TRBV9	TRBJ2-1	.	CASSQGTSSSYNEQFF	TGTGCCAGCAGCCAAGGGACTTCGAGCTCCTACAATGAGCAGTTCTTC